Shown below are 25 T cell receptor beta chains from a single sample sequenced in a study of T cell changes during pregnancy in multiple sclerosis. The data were produced by immunoSEQ multiplex PCR, yet TCRdb's version contains in-frame clones alone and is incomplete. The data contain tens of thousands of clones, roughly 88% of them singletons. The material was peripheral blood, obtained in the third trimester of pregnancy. Source of these receptors: a female donor with multiple sclerosis, enrolled in a pregnancy study.

This clone was seen once. The gene calls are TRBV7-8 and TRBJ2-7; 7 positions agree with TRBD1. The germline V gene encodes CDR1 SGHVS and CDR2 FQNEAQ. The CDR3 has 14 residues. J gave up 3 bases and V 5 bases, and 7 bases lay outside the gene matches. CDR3 bases: TGTGCCAGCAGCCGGGACAGATACTACTACGAGCAGTACTTC. Translating it yields CASSRDRYYYEQYF.

The rearrangement links TRBV2 to TRBJ2-5; D is undetermined. The CDR3 extends over 13 amino acids. V shed 6 bases and J shed 1 base, with 9 bases lying between them. Germline loops: CDR1 SNHLY, CDR2 FYNNEI. The CDR3 nucleotides are TGTGCCAGCAGCTTACACCGCCAAGAGACCCAGTACTTC. Its translation is CASSLHRQETQYF.

The V and J genes are TRBV7-2 and TRBJ2-7; TRBD2 matches at 8 bases. V was pared by 7 bases and J by 4 bases, with 6 bases of the junction left unmatched. The CDR3 is 13 residues long. Looked up from germline, CDR1 is SGHTA and CDR2 is FQGNSA. The CDR3 region has the DNA TGTGCCAGCATTAGACAGCGGGGGTACGAGCAGTACTTC. Translation gives CASIRQRGYEQYF.

DNA of the CDR3: TGTGCCAGCAGTGAAGCAGCGGGGGGCTACAATGAGCAGTTCTTC. This gives the protein CASSEAAGGYNEQFF. The chain employs TRBV6-1 and TRBJ2-1; TRBD2 agrees at 9 bases. The ends lost 0 bases at V and 3 bases at J; junction bases unmatched: 0. Germline V gene lookup returns CDR1 MNHNS and CDR2 SASEGT. The CDR3 covers 15 residues.

The chain has TRBV10-2 and TRBJ1-2; D gene unclear. The germline V gene has CDR1 WSHSY and CDR2 SAAADI. Trimming left V 6 bases short and J 6 bases short, with 14 bases between. The CDR3 totals 13 residues. CDR3 sequence reads: CASSFRRADGYTF. CDR3 bases: TGCGCCAGCAGCTTTAGGAGGGCTGATGGCTACACCTTC.

The table lists this clone with a count of one. The chain joins TRBV7-2 to TRBJ2-3; 8 nucleotides match TRBD2. CDR3 length: 16 residues. J gave up 3 bases and V 5 bases, and 10 bases lay outside the gene matches. Per germline, CDR1 SGHTA and CDR2 FQGNSA. In DNA, the CDR3 is TGTGCCAGCAGCCCCTCCTGGCGGGGGGAGACAGATACGCAGTATTTT. Translated, it gives CASSPSWRGETDTQYF.

This chain joins TRBV7-9 and TRBJ1-3; TRBD1 is a possible D gene (5 bases). CDR3 length: 15 amino acids. Germline V gives CDR1 SEHNR, CDR2 FQNEAQ (reference sequence). The germline V and J ends were trimmed by 5 bases and 4 bases, with 15 bases remaining between them. The CDR3 coding sequence is TGTGCCAGCAGCCCCCGAGGCAGGGTGGGAAACACCATATATTTT. Its translation: CASSPRGRVGNTIYF.

This chain links TRBV6-1 with TRBJ2-7; TRBD1 is a possible D gene (6 bases). V shed 6 bases and J shed 2 bases, with 11 bases lying between them. This CDR3 contains 13 residues. In germline, CDR1 is MNHNS, CDR2 SASEGT. CDR3 in DNA: TGTGCCAGCAGACGGACAGATCCCTACGAGCAGTACTTC. Protein sequence: CASRRTDPYEQYF.

This clone appeared once. This rearrangement joins TRBV15 to TRBJ2-2; D may be TRBD1 (5 bases). The V gene's germline CDR1 is LNHNV and CDR2 YYDKDF (reference sequence). This CDR3 is built from 12 residues. Deletions cut 6 bases from V and 6 bases from J, with 8 bases between. DNA for the CDR3: TGTGCCACCAGGAGCAGGGCCGGGGAGCTGTTTTTT. Its protein product is CATRSRAGELFF.

This chain uses TRBV30 with TRBJ1-1; tentative D call: TRBD1 (6 bases). This CDR3 contains 12 residues. V shed 5 bases and J shed 7 bases, with 14 bases lying between them. Germline V gives CDR1 GTSNPN, CDR2 SVGIG (reference sequence). For the CDR3, the DNA is TGTGCCTGGGCCCCGCGACAGGTTGAAGCTTTCTTT. It is translated as CAWAPRQVEAFF.

This chain connects TRBV4-1 to TRBJ2-1; 10 nucleotides agree with TRBD1. The ends lost 1 base at V and 5 bases at J; junction bases unmatched: 5. The CDR3 length is 16 residues. Germline CDR1 and CDR2: MGHRA and YSYEKL. CDR3 nucleotide sequence: TGCGCCAGCAGCCAAGGCCTCGGGACAGGGGACAATGAGCAGTTCTTC. This translates into CASSQGLGTGDNEQFF.

V and J are TRBV29-1 and TRBJ2-3; the D gene is possibly TRBD2 (6 bases). V was trimmed by 5 bases and J by 0 bases, leaving 9 bases between them. Per the germline V gene, CDR1 is SQVTM and CDR2 is ANQGSEA. CDR3 length equals 13 residues. CDR3 amino acids: CSVRRGSTDTQYF. The CDR3 bases are TGCAGCGTTCGGCGGGGTAGCACAGATACGCAGTATTTT.

The chain recombines TRBV7-8 with TRBJ2-1, with 9 nucleotides matching TRBD2. Germline assignment: CDR1 SGHVS and CDR2 FQNEAQ. The V segment lost 5 bases and the J segment 6 bases; nucleotides outside the gene matches: 11. The CDR3 contains 16 residues. CDR3 protein: CASSPIGSGGFNEQFF. The CDR3 bases are TGTGCCAGCAGCCCGATCGGGAGCGGGGGGTTCAATGAGCAGTTCTTC.

In this sample, this clone turned up once. V gene TRBV9 combines with J gene TRBJ1-1, with a tentative D call TRBD1 (6 bases). CDR1 is SGDLS and CDR2 is YYNGEE in the germline V gene. Trimming pared 3 bases from V and 0 bases from J, leaving 18 bases between. The CDR3 has 17 amino acids. This CDR3 reads CASSGRRGAHMNTEAFF. DNA for the CDR3: TGTGCCAGCAGCGGACGACGGGGGGCCCATATGAACACTGAAGCTTTCTTT.

The chain joins TRBV29-1 to TRBJ2-7, with 7 bases identical to TRBD2. The ends lost 2 bases at V and 2 bases at J; junction bases unmatched: 6. Germline CDR1 is SQVTM and CDR2 is ANQGSEA. The CDR3 consists of 14 residues. In DNA, the CDR3 is TGCAGCGTTGAAACGGAGCGGGACCCCTACGAGCAGTACTTC. It is translated as CSVETERDPYEQYF.

This chain uses TRBV5-5 with TRBJ1-5; D is ambiguous. The CDR3 totals 12 residues. V lost 5 bases and J lost 5, with 8 bases in between. CDR1 SGHKS and CDR2 YYEKEE come from the germline V gene (reference sequence). CDR3 sequence reads: CASSPVDQPQHF. CDR3 nucleotide sequence: TGTGCCAGCAGTCCTGTCGATCAGCCCCAGCATTTT.

The chain couples TRBV9 to TRBJ2-3; 7 bases are shared with TRBD2. Looked up from germline, CDR1 is SGDLS and CDR2 is YYNGEE. After removal of 3 bases from V and 2 bases from J, the junction contained 3 bases not matched to a gene. The CDR3 length is 14 residues. CDR3 sequence reads: CASSGGGTTDTQYF. The CDR3 region has the DNA TGTGCCAGCAGCGGGGGGGGGACCACAGATACGCAGTATTTT.

The chain links TRBV25-1 to TRBJ1-4; 8 bases match TRBD1. The CDR3 contains 15 residues. V dropped 5 bases and J dropped 7; count of bases not matched to a gene: 9. Germline lookup yields CDR1 MGHDK and CDR2 SYGVNS. The CDR3 loop reads CASSPRQGHVEKLFF. CDR3 bases: TGTGCCAGCAGTCCCCGACAGGGGCACGTTGAAAAACTGTTTTTT.

In its sample, this clone was seen a few times. This chain links TRBV6-5 with TRBJ2-3, with 9 bases lining up with TRBD2. The V gene's germline CDR1 is MNHEY and CDR2 SVGAGI. V shed 2 bases and J 0 bases; nucleotides not matched to a gene: 3. This CDR3 comprises 16 residues. This CDR3 is CASSYGSGGSTDTQYF. CDR3 bases: TGTGCCAGCAGTTACGGCAGCGGGGGGAGCACAGATACGCAGTATTTT.

The chain is built from TRBV2 and TRBJ2-1; 7 bases match TRBD2. The germline CDR1 and CDR2 sequences are SNHLY and FYNNEI. The ends lost 5 bases at V and 7 bases at J; junction bases unmatched: 5. CDR3 length: 13 amino acids. The CDR3 protein is CASSSSGRNEQFF. The CDR3 DNA reads as TGTGCCAGCAGTTCCTCCGGGAGGAATGAGCAGTTCTTC.

The chain has TRBV7-3 and TRBJ1-1; D unresolved. The CDR3 is 14 residues long. V dropped 7 bases and J dropped 3 bases, with 15 bases sitting between them. From germline, CDR1 is SGHTA and CDR2 FQGTGA. CDR3: CASKRLTPDTEAFF. The CDR3 DNA follows: TGTGCCAGCAAGCGCCTAACCCCGGACACTGAAGCTTTCTTT.

This clone was detected a few times. CDR3 DNA: TGTGCCAGCAGTTCGGGGACAGGACGGAGAAATCAGCCCCAGCATTTT. Residues: CASSSGTGRRNQPQHF. The chain links TRBV2 to TRBJ1-5, with 8 positions matching TRBD1. Unmatched junction bases numbered 10, after V lost 5 bases and J lost 4 bases. Germline CDR1 SNHLY, CDR2 FYNNEI. This CDR3 region has 16 residues.

The gene calls are TRBV5-6 and TRBJ2-2; the match to TRBD1 covers 12 bases. The CDR3 spans 16 residues. Germline loops: CDR1 SGHDT, CDR2 YYEEEE. V gave up 4 bases and J gave up 6 bases; unmatched junction bases: 7. The CDR3 region has the DNA TGTGCCAGCAGCCAGCGGGGACAGGGGGCTGCCGGGGAGCTGTTTTTT. Amino acids: CASSQRGQGAAGELFF.

The chain links TRBV6-6 to TRBJ1-1; 7 nucleotides align to TRBD1. Germline values: CDR1 MNHNY, CDR2 SVGAGI (reference sequence). The trim removed 6 bases at V and 1 base at J, leaving 5 bases unmatched. The CDR3 is made up of 14 amino acids. The CDR3 DNA reads TGTGCCAGCAGCTGGGACAGCCAGAACACTGAAGCTTTCTTT. It is translated as CASSWDSQNTEAFF.

V gene TRBV9 combines with J gene TRBJ1-6; D is perhaps TRBD1 (5 bases). Germline CDR1 and CDR2: SGDLS and YYNGEE. Trimming stripped 3 bases from V and 9 bases from J, with 7 bases between. This CDR3 is 12 amino acids long. The CDR3 DNA sequence: TGTGCCAGCAGCGCCGGGGGTTCACCCCTCCACTTT. It encodes CASSAGGSPLHF.